Listed here are 6 T cell receptor beta chains from one sample, sequenced in a study of T cell repertoires in cytomegalovirus infection. TCRdb analysed the reads with MiXCR anew, one entry per CDR3 protein. The sample holds about 450,000 distinct CDR3 sequences, around 32% seen once. Material: PBMCs. The origin of the receptors is a human donor in good health (CMV status not recorded). Some clones in this sample may be carry-over from other donors' samples.

To note about this clonotype: A much larger clone differs from this one at a single base, so this may be a read error. Because the CDR3 is missing its conserved closing phenylalanine or tryptophan, this is likely a read error. The chain uses TRBV7-6 and TRBJ2-5; D unclear. This CDR3 is 12 amino acids long. The germline V gene has CDR1 SGHVS and CDR2 FNYEAQ. V was trimmed by 0 bases and J by 5 bases, leaving 4 bases between them. The CDR3 nucleotides are TGTGCCAGCAGCTTAGCGTACGAGACCCAGTACTTA. Translation gives CASSLAYETQYL.

This clonotype was counted between two and nine times. This chain uses TRBV11-2 with TRBJ1-2; 10 nucleotides align to TRBD1. V was clipped by 1 base and J by 1 base; unmatched bases: 3. The CDR3 is 16 residues long. Germline CDR1 and CDR2: SGHAT and FQNNGV. CDR3 DNA: TGTGCCAGCAGCTTAGGGGGGACAGGGGATAACTATGGCTACACCTTC. Translation gives CASSLGGTGDNYGYTF.

The V call is TRBV19, the J call TRBJ2-1; 8 positions agree with TRBD2. The V and J ends lost 0 bases and 7 bases, in that order; junction bases with no gene match: 5. This CDR3 contains 15 residues. CDR1 LNHDA and CDR2 SQIVND come from the germline V gene (reference sequence). The CDR3 sequence: CASSIDRGGMNEQFF. The CDR3 DNA reads as TGTGCCAGTAGTATAGACCGGGGGGGCATGAATGAGCAGTTCTTC.

This chain uses TRBV9 with TRBJ1-3; tentative D call: TRBD1 (5 bases). From germline, CDR1 is SGDLS and CDR2 YYNGEE. V was trimmed by 3 bases and J by 0 bases, leaving 19 bases between them. This CDR3 comprises 18 residues. CDR3 residues: CASSAIGEERSSGNTIYF. The CDR3 region has the DNA TGTGCCAGCAGCGCCATAGGGGAGGAGCGAAGCTCTGGAAACACCATATATTTT. Combining the CDR3 with reference TRBV9 and TRBJ1-3 gives the whole variable domain DSGVTQTPKHLITATGQRVTLRCSPRSGDLSVYWYQQSLDQGLQFLIQYYNGEERAKGNILERFSAQQFPDLHSELNLSSLELGDSALYFCASSAIGEERSSGNTIYFGEGSWLTVV.

This clonotype has a handful of counts. The chain joins TRBV12-3 or TRBV12-4 to TRBJ2-3; TRBD2 matches at 11 bases. With V trimmed by 2 bases and J by 4 bases, 8 bases remained unmatched. The CDR3 runs 17 residues. The CDR3 protein is CASSLFPGTSGPDTQYF. The CDR3 region has the DNA TGTGCCAGCAGTTTATTCCCGGGGACTAGCGGCCCAGATACGCAGTATTTT.

The chain combines TRBV5-4 with TRBJ1-2; 7 bases map to TRBD1. Unmatched junction bases numbered 6, after V lost 4 bases and J lost 6 bases. The CDR3 consists of 13 residues. The V gene's germline CDR1 is SGHNT and CDR2 YYREEE (reference sequence). The CDR3 here is CASSDDRDHGYTF. DNA of the CDR3: TGTGCCAGCAGCGATGACAGGGATCATGGCTACACCTTC.